The clone carrying this TCR beta chain was picked up a small number of times. Its target is unknown. Trimming at V came to 4 bases and at J to 0 bases, leaving 5 bases not matched to a gene. CDR3 length: 16 residues. For repertoire sequencing, the TCR beta CDR3 regions were amplified from RNA transcripts. Second-round multiplex PCR followed a first-round RT-PCR using HTBI primers. Using its own MiXCR run on the multiplex PCR reads, TCRdb lists one record per CDR3 protein. The sample yields approximately 480,000 distinct CDR3 sequences, over 13% seen once. Ophthalmopathy cases showed moderate-to-severe activity, scoring CAS ≥3 and NOSPECS ≥4, with duration under 3 months. Someone took the PBMCs out of roughly 10 ml of fresh peripheral blood. The data originate from a study of Graves' ophthalmopathy and Graves' hyperthyroidism. Study-wide results and caveats: In separating ophthalmopathy from stable hyperthyroidism, a 13-signature model achieved roughly 87% sensitivity and around 80% specificity. Blood also harbored most expanded thyroid clonotypes above 0.001 frequency.

The chain carries TRBV12-3 or TRBV12-4 and TRBJ2-2; 7 bases map to TRBD1. This TCR derives from a woman aged 25 to 39 with Graves' ophthalmopathy. The sample was blood. This CDR3 is CASSYAGGPNTGELFF. In nucleotides, the CDR3 is TGTGCCAGCAGTTATGCAGGGGGTCCGAACACCGGGGAGCTGTTTTTT.